This T cell receptor beta chain is from a study of metastatic and nonmetastatic thyroid tumors. Overall study results and limits: In both blood and tumor samples, TCR beta diversity was reported significantly higher for malignant than benign nodules.

V was clipped by 4 bases and J by 0 bases; unmatched bases: 1. This CDR3 has 15 amino acids. The V gene's germline CDR1 is ENHRY and CDR2 SYGVKD. Thyroid surgery had not been preceded by any treatment in any patient. TCRdb re-clonotyped the PCR reads via MiXCR. The sample includes 25,000 to 35,000 clones, around a sixth of them seen just once. This clone appeared many times. Its specificity is not known. This may be a read error: a much more frequent sequence differs by one nucleotide. Additional DNA sequences in this sample encode the identical CDR3. The clonotype comes from a female donor with papillary thyroid cancer or a benign thyroid nodule (not recorded which). Some clones in this sample may be carry-over from other donors' samples. The sequenced material came from blood. The chain uses TRBV10-3 and TRBJ2-2, with 8 bases aligning to TRBD1. The CDR3 DNA follows: TGTGCCATCAGTGTGGACAGGGCGAACACCGGGGAGCTGTTTTTT. It encodes CAISVDRANTGELFF.